This TCR beta chain was sequenced for a study of CD8 T cells in Susac syndrome. Study-wide results and caveats: TEMRA cells and active patients showed peak Susac CD8+ clonal expansion.

With respect to this clonotype: The antigen is unknown.

RNA, at about 0.45 to 1 ug, was reverse transcribed with random hexamers. The TCR beta CDR3 was amplified by immunoSEQ multiplex PCR across 54 Vbeta, 13 Jbeta. TCRdb independently ran MiXCR on the immunoSEQ multiplex PCR reads; one entry per CDR3 protein. Seen here are 75,000 to 100,000 distinct CDR3 sequences, about 93% observed once, and the top ten hold approximately 0.9%. V gave up 7 bases and J gave up 3 bases; unmatched junction bases: 11. The germline CDR1 and CDR2 sequences are MDHEN and SYDVKM. The CDR3 covers 16 residues. Negative magnetic isolation gave CD8+ and CD4+ cells; FACS enriched CD8+ TEMRA.

The TCR sequence derives from a human donor with Susac syndrome. The sample was CD8+ T cells from PBMCs. V gene TRBV28 combines with J gene TRBJ2-5, with 10 nucleotides matching TRBD1. CDR3 in amino acids: CASTPPGTGVEETQYF. In nucleotides, the CDR3 is TGTGCCAGCACCCCCCCAGGGACAGGGGTTGAAGAGACCCAGTACTTC.